This T cell receptor (beta chain) is drawn from a study of blood T cell repertoires in COVID-19. About the research overall: The study drew acute and convalescent COVID-19 samples from the United States, Italy and Spain. PBMCs, B-cell-depleted T cells, or T cells provided the cDNA or gDNA that made up the material.

In the authors' workflow: Reference gene primer amplification in the assay estimated nucleated cell counts. Assay: immunoSEQ multiplex PCR; the TCRdb copy retains only in-frame clones and omits some. That table furnishes V, J and clone size, whereas the DNA furnished D and trimming. The data hold more than 150,000 clones, with around 80% observed a single time. Trimming removed 4 bases at V and 1 base at J, with 13 bases between. Germline CDR1 and CDR2: LGHDT and YNNKEL (reference sequence). This CDR3 is 15 amino acids long. The table lists this clone with a few counts. V and J are TRBV3-1 (or the pseudogene TRBV3-2) and TRBJ1-2, with a weak D call TRBD1 (6 bases). This sequence originates from a human donor in a cohort sampled during active COVID-19. The sequenced sample consisted of peripheral blood. The CDR3 DNA is TGTGCCAGCAGCCGCCGGGACATGCTTAACTATGGCTACACCTTC. It specifies CASSRRDMLNYGYTF.